The clone carrying this TCR beta chain was seen a few times. No antigen is known for it. The same CDR3 also results from other DNA sequences found in this sample. The record originates from a study of beta chain features in type 1 diabetes. Notes on the study in general: Across all four CD4+ subsets, people with type 1 diabetes showed modestly shorter TCRB CDR3s.

This CDR3 contains 14 residues. After removal of 4 bases from V and 5 bases from J, the junction contained 5 bases not matched to a gene. Germline V gene data show CDR1 as SEHNR and CDR2 as FQNEAQ (reference sequence). As every portion of the isolated RNA was reverse transcribed, the sequencing read expressed TCRB transcripts. The protocol was immunoSEQ multiplex PCR, while the TCRdb copy is restricted to in-frame clones and leaves out a portion. The data hold more than 550,000 clones, with about 14% observed a single time. The V call is TRBV7-9, the J call TRBJ1-5; TRBD1 aligns across 7 bases. The sequenced sample was naive CD4+ T cells from blood. This clonotype was sampled from a man younger than 30 with type 1 diabetes. The CDR3, as DNA: TGTGCCAGCAGCTCCCGAGGGGGCGATCAGCCCCAGCATTTT. Its protein is CASSSRGGDQPQHF. The full variable domain, rest sourced from reference TRBV7-9 and TRBJ1-5, is DTGVSQNPRHKITKRGQNVTFRCDPISEHNRLYWYRQTLGQGPEFLTYFQNEAQLEKSRLLSDRFSAERPKGSFSTLEIQRTEQGDSAMYLCASSSRGGDQPQHFGDGTRLSIL.